The rows below give T cell receptor beta chains drawn from one sample of a study of OX40 agonist ivuxolimab in advanced cancers. Clones were read by immunoSEQ multiplex PCR, and TCRdb kept only the in-frame ones, dropping some. The top ten clones hold 2% to 2.5% of a sample with 50,000 to 70,000 clones, about 86% of them seen once. Sequenced material: CD4+ or CD8+ T cells sorted from blood, taken in a trial of the OX40 agonist ivuxolimab. These receptor sequences come from an adult with an advanced solid tumor such as melanoma, head and neck, liver or kidney cancer. The CDR3 runs from the conserved cysteine through the conserved F or W. Each record gives: D gene, V gene, J gene, clone size, CDR3 DNA, CDR3 protein. A D gene is named only where the DNA matches it firmly. For some rows the clone size is stated as once, few or many, or as a class when expanded; others skip it.

>TRBD1|TRBV4-2|TRBJ2-1|.
TGTGCCAGCAGCCAAGCCGGGACAGGGGGACTGGGGGTTGGGTCCTACAATGAGCAGTTCTTC
CASSQAGTGGLGVGSYNEQFF
>TRBD2|TRBV9|TRBJ2-5|.
TGTGCCAGCAGCGCTGATGGGGCGGGAGGAGAGACCCAGTACTTC
CASSADGAGGETQYF
>TRBD2|TRBV6-1|TRBJ2-7|.
TGTGCCAGCAGTGAAGCGCGGGGGGAGCAGTACTTC
CASSEARGEQYF
>.|TRBV6-5|TRBJ1-4|.
TGTGCCAGCAGCTACTCCGGCGGAGGGGAAAAACTGTTTTTT
CASSYSGGGEKLFF
>TRBD1|TRBV11-3|TRBJ2-3|.
TGTGCCAGCAGCTTTGGGACAGGGGGCCCAGATACGCAGTATTTT
CASSFGTGGPDTQYF
>TRBD1|TRBV19|TRBJ1-3|.
TGTGCCACCCAGGGACAGATTGGAAACACCATATATTTT
CATQGQIGNTIYF
>TRBD2|TRBV7-9|TRBJ2-1|.
TGTGCCAGCAGCTTGCCAGCGGGAGCAAGTGAGCAGTTCTTC
CASSLPAGASEQFF
>TRBD1|TRBV19|TRBJ1-5|.
TGTGCCAGTACCAAGACAGGGGCCATTCGTAATAGCAATCAGCCCCAGCATTTT
CASTKTGAIRNSNQPQHF
>.|TRBV14|TRBJ2-5|.
TGTGCCAGCAGCCAAGGGACGAGGTTGACCCAGTACTTC
CASSQGTRLTQYF
>.|TRBV7-9|TRBJ2-1|.
TGTGCCAGCAGCACCCAGGCCAATGAGCAGTTCTTC
CASSTQANEQFF
>TRBD2|TRBV29-1|TRBJ2-3|few
TGCAGCGTTGATGGATTAGGGGCTAGCGGGTACACAGATACGCAGTATTTT
CSVDGLGASGYTDTQYF
>.|TRBV25-1|TRBJ2-7|.
TGTGCCAGCAGCTACGGGACGCGGGAGCAGTACTTC
CASSYGTREQYF
>.|TRBV9|TRBJ2-1|.
TGTGCCAGCAGCGCAGGACTATTCGACTCCTACAATGAGCAGTTCTTC
CASSAGLFDSYNEQFF
>TRBD1|TRBV28|TRBJ2-2|.
TGTGCCAGTTTACAGGGGGCTAACGGGGAGCTGTTTTTT
CASLQGANGELFF
>.|TRBV15|TRBJ2-1|.
TGTGCCACCAGCAGGGCCAGATACAATGAGCAGTTCTTC
CATSRARYNEQFF
>.|TRBV5-1|TRBJ2-7|.
TGCGCCAGCGCCGAGAATGGCGGGGCGAGGAACGAGCAGTACTTC
CASAENGGARNEQYF
>TRBD2|TRBV2|TRBJ2-3|.
TGTGCCAGCAGTGTGGTAGCGGGGGGCACAGATACGCAGTATTTT
CASSVVAGGTDTQYF
>TRBD1|TRBV5-4|TRBJ2-7|.
TGTGCCAGCAGCGCCCGGACAGGGGACCAATTTCCCTACGAGCAGTACTTC
CASSARTGDQFPYEQYF
>.|TRBV27|TRBJ1-3|.
TGTGCCAGCAGTTTATTCGGGGGAGTCTCTGGAAACACCATATATTTT
CASSLFGGVSGNTIYF
>TRBD2|TRBV28|TRBJ2-1|.
TGTGCCAGCAGTCTCCTCGGGAGGGGGTCCTACAATGAGCAGTTCTTC
CASSLLGRGSYNEQFF
>.|TRBV20-1|TRBJ2-5|.
TGCAGTGCTAGGAGCCCCGGGGCCCAGTACTTC
CSARSPGAQYF
>TRBD2|TRBV15|TRBJ2-3|.
TGTGCCACCAGCAGGGACACTAGCGGAAGCACAGATACGCAGTATTTT
CATSRDTSGSTDTQYF
>TRBD2|TRBV10-3|TRBJ2-2|once
TGTGCCATCAGTCCGGGGGGTCCCACGAACACCGGGGAGCTGTTTTTT
CAISPGGPTNTGELFF
>.|TRBV7-9|TRBJ2-7|.
TGTGCCAGCAGCCCAGGGATATCGTTGTCCTACGAGCAGTACTTC
CASSPGISLSYEQYF
>.|TRBV2|TRBJ1-6|once
TGTGCCAGCAGTGATTGGGGAATTTCACCCCTCCACTTT
CASSDWGISPLHF
>.|TRBV2|TRBJ1-4|.
TGTGCCAGCACCCAACAGGGAACCACTAATGAAAAACTGTTTTTT
CASTQQGTTNEKLFF
>TRBD2|TRBV11-3|TRBJ2-3|.
TGTGCCAGCAGCTACCGGACTAGCCGAGGCACAGATACGCAGTATTTT
CASSYRTSRGTDTQYF
>.|TRBV7-2|TRBJ1-2|.
TGTGCCAGCAGCCCGACTGTAGGGGGCTACACCTTC
CASSPTVGGYTF
>.|TRBV9|TRBJ2-3|.
TGTGCCAGCAGCGTAGGGGGAGCGGCCCGCACAGATACGCAGTATTTT
CASSVGGAARTDTQYF
>TRBD1|TRBV19|TRBJ2-7|.
TGTGCCAGTCGGGCTCGGGACAGATCCTACGAGCAGTACTTC
CASRARDRSYEQYF
>TRBD1|TRBV19|TRBJ1-1|.
TGTGCCAGTAGTCCCCAGGGGGGGACTGAAGCTTTCTTT
CASSPQGGTEAFF
>.|TRBV28|TRBJ1-3|.
TGTGCCAGCTCCCTTCCGGGATCGCAAGCTGGAAACACCATATATTTT
CASSLPGSQAGNTIYF
>.|TRBV6-6|TRBJ2-2|few
TGTGCCAGCAGTGATCGGGGAGCCGGGGAGCTGTTTTTT
CASSDRGAGELFF
>TRBD1|TRBV7-8|TRBJ1-6|.
TGTGCCAGCAGCTTACCTACAGGGCGCACCGGGACAGGGAGGCATTCACCCCTCCACTTT
CASSLPTGRTGTGRHSPLHF